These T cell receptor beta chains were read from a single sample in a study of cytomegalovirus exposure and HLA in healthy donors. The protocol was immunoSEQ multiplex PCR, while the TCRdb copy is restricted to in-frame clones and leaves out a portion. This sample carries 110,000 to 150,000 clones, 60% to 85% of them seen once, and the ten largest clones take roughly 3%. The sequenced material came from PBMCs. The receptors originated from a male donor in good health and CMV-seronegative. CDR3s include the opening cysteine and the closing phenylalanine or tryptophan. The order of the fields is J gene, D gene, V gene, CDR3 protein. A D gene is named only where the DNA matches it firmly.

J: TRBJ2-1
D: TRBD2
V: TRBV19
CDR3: CASSWSGRGDEQFF

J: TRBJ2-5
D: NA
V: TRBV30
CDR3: CAWSVHRGATGAQYF

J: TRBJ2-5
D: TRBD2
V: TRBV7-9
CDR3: CASIRPGLAGYGETQYF

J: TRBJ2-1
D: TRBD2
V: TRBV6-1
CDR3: CASSERIAGTRNEQFF

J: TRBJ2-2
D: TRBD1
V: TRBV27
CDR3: CASRPDRGLLTGELFF

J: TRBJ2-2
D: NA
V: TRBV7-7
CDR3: CASSLMAGRLTGELFF

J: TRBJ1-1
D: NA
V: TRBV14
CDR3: CASSGQWGTPIF

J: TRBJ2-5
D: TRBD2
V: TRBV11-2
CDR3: CASSFVGGRDETQYF

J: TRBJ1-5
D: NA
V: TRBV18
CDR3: CASSLTTGLRQPQHF

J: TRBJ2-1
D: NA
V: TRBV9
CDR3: CASSGSGGVYNEQFF

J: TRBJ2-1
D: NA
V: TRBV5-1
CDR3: CASSSGLSSYNEQFF

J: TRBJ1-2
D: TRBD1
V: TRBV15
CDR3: CATSRGQSGGYTF

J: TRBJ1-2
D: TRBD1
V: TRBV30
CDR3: CAWSAGDRAYGYTF

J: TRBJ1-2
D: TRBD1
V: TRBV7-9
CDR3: CASSPPGGMGYGYTF

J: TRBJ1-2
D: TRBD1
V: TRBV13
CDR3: CASSYRTGASYGYTF

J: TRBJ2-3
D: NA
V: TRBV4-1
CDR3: CASSQDMVVRDTQYF

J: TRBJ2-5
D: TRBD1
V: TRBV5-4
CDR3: CASSRQGATQYF

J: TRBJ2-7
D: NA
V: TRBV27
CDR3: CASRPLSREAYEQYF

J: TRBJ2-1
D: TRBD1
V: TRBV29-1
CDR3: CSVEDRGTGYEQFF

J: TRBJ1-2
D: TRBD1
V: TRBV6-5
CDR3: CASSYSGQTFYGYTF

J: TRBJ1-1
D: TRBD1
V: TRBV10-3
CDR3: CAISDSRGREAEAFF

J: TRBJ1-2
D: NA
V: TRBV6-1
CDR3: CASSELSGTAYGYTF

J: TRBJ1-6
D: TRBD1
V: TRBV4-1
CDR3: CASSQDYNRGNGINSPLHF

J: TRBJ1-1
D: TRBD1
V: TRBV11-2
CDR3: CASSGRTGANTEAFF